What follows are 22 T cell receptor beta chains derived from one specimen sequenced in a study of T cell responses to AZD1222 COVID-19 vaccine. The method was immunoSEQ multiplex PCR; TCRdb's version includes in-frame clones alone and lacks a portion of them. The table lists more than 95,000 clones, roughly 87% of them singletons, with around 7.5% in the top ten. The sequencing here drew on peripheral blood, taken on day 0 of AZD1222 vaccination. These receptors were taken from an adult in good health.

This sequence joins TRBV7-3 and TRBJ2-2; the D is unclear. The CDR3 spans 15 residues. V lost 5 bases to trimming and J lost 6 bases, with 16 bases between them. CDR1 SGHTA and CDR2 FQGTGA come from the germline V gene. The DNA of the CDR3 is TGTGCCAGCAGCCGCACCGGGCCCGAGTCCGGGGAGCTGTTTTTT. Amino acid sequence: CASSRTGPESGELFF.

The gene calls are TRBV9 and TRBJ2-4; a possible D gene is TRBD2 (6 bases). The V end was cut by 3 bases, the J end by 5 bases, with 18 bases between. There are 16 residues in the CDR3. Germline V gene lookup returns CDR1 SGDLS and CDR2 YYNGEE. CDR3 nucleotide sequence: TGTGCCAGCAGCGCGGGGGACCCGCTGATCCAAAACATTCAGTACTTC. It translates to CASSAGDPLIQNIQYF.

The chain couples TRBV27 to TRBJ1-2; the D is unclear. Germline assignment: CDR1 MNHEY and CDR2 SMNVEV (reference sequence). The CDR3 length is 14 residues. Trimming stripped 3 bases from V and 0 bases from J, with 8 bases between. The CDR3 spells CASSFTGPNYGYTF. The CDR3 coding sequence is TGTGCCAGCAGTTTTACTGGGCCTAACTATGGCTACACCTTC.

This chain links TRBV30 with TRBJ2-2; unclear D gene. Germline V CDR1 and CDR2: GTSNPN, SVGIG (reference sequence). The CDR3 has 12 residues. Deletions cut 3 bases from V and 7 bases from J, with 9 bases between. CDR3 protein: CAWSALFGELFF. CDR3 in DNA: TGTGCCTGGAGCGCCCTCTTCGGGGAGCTGTTTTTT.

This clone was recorded a few times. V is TRBV3-1 (or the pseudogene TRBV3-2) and J is TRBJ1-2; no clear D. With 1 base removed from V and 2 bases from J, the gap between germline ends came to 8 bases. CDR3 length: 14 amino acids. Germline V gene data show CDR1 as LGHDT and CDR2 as YNNKEL (reference sequence). CDR3: CASSQALVNYGYTF. For the CDR3, the DNA is TGTGCCAGCAGCCAAGCACTGGTAAACTATGGCTACACCTTC.

The chain links TRBV7-9 to TRBJ2-1; D not resolved. V gave up 5 bases and J gave up 7 bases, with 6 bases separating them. In germline, CDR1 is SEHNR, CDR2 FQNEAQ (reference sequence). The CDR3 is 11 amino acids. This chain's CDR3 is CASSVGNEQFF. Written as DNA, the CDR3 is TGTGCCAGCAGCGTAGGGAATGAGCAGTTCTTC.

The CDR3 protein is CASSIGDGNQPQHF. CDR3 bases: TGTGCCAGTAGTATCGGAGACGGCAATCAGCCCCAGCATTTT. The chain joins TRBV19 to TRBJ1-5, with D unclear. Germline values: CDR1 LNHDA, CDR2 SQIVND (reference sequence). V shed 3 bases and J shed 2 bases, with 8 bases lying between them. The CDR3 spans 14 residues.

This sequence joins TRBV5-4 and TRBJ2-7; the D gene is possibly TRBD2 (6 bases). Germline loops: CDR1 SGHNT, CDR2 YYREEE (reference sequence). V shed 4 bases and J shed 3 bases, with 14 bases lying between them. The CDR3 is made up of 14 amino acids. The CDR3 nucleotides read TGTGCCAGCAGCCCCGGGGGAGCCCGCTACGAGCAGTACTTC. This encodes CASSPGGARYEQYF.

This chain joins TRBV6-6 and TRBJ1-2; 7 nucleotides match TRBD1. The CDR3 is made up of 14 amino acids. V gave up 8 bases and J gave up 6 bases; unmatched junction bases: 12. Germline CDR1 MNHNY, CDR2 SVGAGI (reference sequence). The CDR3 here is CASSPPPGQNGYTF. The CDR3 DNA is TGTGCCAGCTCCCCGCCTCCGGGACAGAATGGCTACACCTTC.

This chain joins TRBV19 and TRBJ2-7; 8 bases are shared with TRBD2. The CDR3 consists of 15 residues. The V gene's germline CDR1 is LNHDA and CDR2 SQIVND (reference sequence). V shed 5 bases and J 3 bases; nucleotides not matched to a gene: 9. The CDR3 sequence is CASSPGGSGIYEQYF. The CDR3 coding sequence is TGTGCCAGTAGTCCCGGGGGTAGCGGGATCTACGAGCAGTACTTC.

This chain uses TRBV6-2 or TRBV6-3 with TRBJ2-6; D gene uncertain. Deletions cut 5 bases from V and 4 bases from J, with 6 bases between. The germline gives CDR1 MNHEY, CDR2 SVGEGT. The CDR3 extends over 13 amino acids. The CDR3 is CASSLSGANVLTF. CDR3 bases: TGTGCCAGCAGTCTCTCCGGGGCCAACGTCCTGACTTTC.

The genes are TRBV7-2 and TRBJ2-7; D is unresolved. The ends were cut back, 5 bases at V and 2 bases at J, with 16 bases in the middle. Germline-derived CDR1 and CDR2 are SGHTA and FQGNSA. There are 15 residues in the CDR3. The CDR3 bases are TGTGCCAGCAGCCCCCACCGCAATTCTCCCTACGAGCAGTACTTC. Its translation: CASSPHRNSPYEQYF.

V gene TRBV6-5 combines with J gene TRBJ1-1, with a tentative D call TRBD1 (6 bases). The CDR3 totals 14 residues. Trimming left V 10 bases short and J 6 bases short, with 21 bases between. Germline lookup yields CDR1 MNHEY and CDR2 SVGAGI. The CDR3 nucleotides are TGTGCCATTCGTGGGGGACAAGGGGGACCTGAAGCTTTCTTT. It translates to CAIRGGQGGPEAFF.

This chain joins TRBV9 and TRBJ1-4; TRBD1 matches at 9 bases. The germline V gene has CDR1 SGDLS and CDR2 YYNGEE. This CDR3 is built from 16 residues. V was clipped by 0 bases and J by 2 bases; unmatched bases: 2. Here the CDR3 reads CASSVATGGTNEKLFF. The CDR3 DNA sequence: TGTGCCAGCAGCGTAGCTACAGGGGGCACTAATGAAAAACTGTTTTTT. Variable domain in full (rest from reference TRBV9 and TRBJ1-4): DSGVTQTPKHLITATGQRVTLRCSPRSGDLSVYWYQQSLDQGLQFLIQYYNGEERAKGNILERFSAQQFPDLHSELNLSSLELGDSALYFCASSVATGGTNEKLFFGSGTQLSVL.

In DNA form, the CDR3 reads TGTGCCACCAGTGATTCGCGGGTTAATGAAAAACTGTTTTTT. Its translation: CATSDSRVNEKLFF. The rearrangement uses TRBV24-1 and TRBJ1-4; no firm D call. Per germline, CDR1 KGHDR and CDR2 SFDVKD. Trimming stripped 2 bases from V and 4 bases from J, with 7 bases between. This CDR3 region has 14 residues.

The V call is TRBV27, the J call TRBJ2-7, with a weak D call TRBD1 (5 bases). V was pared by 5 bases and J by 2 bases, with 13 bases between. CDR3 length: 14 amino acids. The germline gives CDR1 MNHEY, CDR2 SMNVEV (reference sequence). The CDR3 nucleotides read TGTGCCAGCAGTCCCCGGCAGGGCGCCTACGAGCAGTACTTC. This encodes CASSPRQGAYEQYF.

The chain joins TRBV5-8 to TRBJ2-3, with 14 nucleotides matching TRBD2. Trimming took 0 bases from V and 1 from J; bases not matched to a gene: 10. The CDR3 length is 20 residues. The germline CDR1 and CDR2 sequences are SGHTS and YDEGEE. The CDR3 spells CASSLGTSGRTTKGTDTQYF. The CDR3 DNA sequence: TGTGCCAGCAGCTTGGGGACTAGCGGGAGGACTACTAAGGGCACAGATACGCAGTATTTT.

This clone has only a few counts. The chain is built from TRBV2 and TRBJ1-2; 7 nucleotides match TRBD1. V shed 4 bases and J 4 bases; nucleotides not matched to a gene: 15. The CDR3 has 17 amino acids. Germline V CDR1 and CDR2: SNHLY, FYNNEI. The CDR3: CASSVPRTGYAGYGYTF. In nucleotides, the CDR3 is TGTGCCAGCAGTGTACCAAGGACAGGTTACGCGGGCTATGGCTACACCTTC.

V is TRBV18 and J is TRBJ1-2; the D is unclear. CDR1 is KGHSH, CDR2 LQKENI, per germline. The CDR3 is 13 residues long. V was trimmed by 0 bases and J by 6 bases, leaving 8 bases between them. The DNA of the CDR3 is TGTGCCAGCTCACCACCCCGATGGGATGGCTACACCTTC. This encodes CASSPPRWDGYTF.

The chain is built from TRBV18 and TRBJ1-6; possibly TRBD1 for D (5 bases). The V end was cut by 5 bases, the J end by 6 bases, with 17 bases between. The CDR3 totals 16 residues. Looked up from germline, CDR1 is KGHSH and CDR2 is LQKENI. The CDR3 reads CASSLTVNRVNSPLHF. Written as DNA, the CDR3 is TGTGCCAGCTCATTGACAGTTAATCGGGTTAATTCACCCCTCCACTTT.

The V call is TRBV5-1, the J call TRBJ2-5, with 10 bases that match TRBD1. The CDR3 runs to 15 residues. Trimming cost V 0 bases and J 3 bases; bases outside gene matches: 2. CDR1 and CDR2 (germline): SGHRS, YFSETQ. As DNA, the CDR3 is TGCGCCAGCAGCTTGGACGGGACAGGGGAAGAGACCCAGTACTTC. It translates to CASSLDGTGEETQYF.

Only one count was recorded for this clone. The J gene is TRBJ2-5, the V gene TRBV28; D is perhaps TRBD1 (6 bases). Germline loops: CDR1 MDHEN, CDR2 SYDVKM. V gave up 5 bases and J gave up 3 bases, with 19 bases separating them. This CDR3 spans 16 amino acids. CDR3 sequence (DNA): TGTGCCAGCAGTAGACCTACAGGGAGCACAAAAGAGACCCAGTACTTC. It encodes CASSRPTGSTKETQYF.